The sequence of this T cell receptor (beta chain) was determined in a study of read filtering for tumor transcriptome and immune sequencing. Study overall: Whole-transcriptome libraries were prepared after DNase treatment.

This clonotype showed up many times. This library used around 400 ng RNA and molecular barcoded adaptors spanning alpha/delta and beta/gamma chains. TCRdb fed the reads into MiXCR, producing one record per CDR3 protein. The sample has 43,000 or so distinct CDR3 sequences, approximately 12% seen once. This CDR3 contains 14 residues. Trimming stripped 6 bases from V and 4 bases from J, with 16 bases between. Sequencing used a population of CD138-negative cells sorted from bone marrow. The chain recombines TRBV12-3 or TRBV12-4 with TRBJ2-7; no definite D call. This clonotype originated in a donor aged 40 or over with multiple myeloma. The CDR3 nucleotides are TGTGCCAGCAGCTTAACAAACCCCAGATACGAGCAGTACTTC. Residues: CASSLTNPRYEQYF.